This T cell receptor beta chain was recovered during a study of cytomegalovirus exposure and HLA in healthy donors. Broader study findings: For cytomegalovirus status, the classifier reportedly gave diagnoses with high specificity and sensitivity. As confirmed in vitro, three CMV-associated chains were specific for CMV antigens. According to a subsequent analysis, TCR clusters identified in the first cohort showed a tendency to co-occur across the approximately 120 validation repertoires.

This CDR3 has 16 residues. The V end lost 4 bases, the J end lost 1 base, and 17 bases lay between the germline ends. Germline values: CDR1 MNHEY, CDR2 SMNVEV (reference sequence). TCRdb's table, derived via immunoSEQ multiplex PCR, lists solely in-frame clones and lacks some. The repertoire holds hundreds of thousands of clones, with about nine tenths as singletons. Notes on this clone: The target antigen is unknown.

This rearrangement joins TRBV27 to TRBJ2-7; D may be TRBD2 (5 bases). The sample taken for sequencing was PBMCs. The sequence derives from a young woman in good health and CMV-seronegative. CDR3 DNA: TGTGCCAGCAGTTCCCTAACACGGAGCGGATCCTACGAGCAGTACTTC. Its protein is CASSSLTRSGSYEQYF.